These T cell receptor beta chains were read from a single sample in a study of immune characterization of retroperitoneal liposarcoma. TCRdb redid the calling of the PCR reads with MiXCR, one entry per CDR3 protein. The sample has several thousand distinct CDR3 sequences, under 30% seen once. What was sequenced was blood. The receptors were sampled from a male donor with retroperitoneal liposarcoma. The CDR3 runs from the conserved cysteine through the conserved F or W. The D gene is left open where the match is weak. The size entry is marked missing in some rows and otherwise reads once, few, many or a size class.

TRBV10-3	few	TRBJ2-2	NA	TGTGCCATCGCTAGCGCCGCGAACGGGGAGCTGTTTTTT	CAIASAANGELFF
TRBV27	medium-sized	TRBJ2-5	TRBD1	TGTGCCAGCAGATCGGGCCAAGTTATGCTTACAGGGGGTCCCCAAGAGACCCAGTACTTC	CASRSGQVMLTGGPQETQYF
TRBV4-1	few	TRBJ2-7	NA	TGCGCCAGCAGCCAAGTTACAGGGTCGGTATACGAGCAGTACTTC	CASSQVTGSVYEQYF
TRBV11-2	NA	TRBJ1-1	NA	TGTGCCAGCAGCTTCGGGAGGATTGCGACTGAAGCTTTCTTT	CASSFGRIATEAFF
TRBV14	NA	TRBJ2-5	NA	TGTGCCAGCAGCCTAAGAGAGACCCAGTACTTC	CASSLRETQYF
TRBV20-1	NA	TRBJ1-4	NA	TGCAGTGCTAGAGATTTTTCGGCGCTGGAACTGTTTTTT	CSARDFSALELFF
TRBV6-1	many	TRBJ1-5	NA	TGTGCCAGCAGATTCCCGCGGGGACAACTATATAGCAATCAGCCCCAGCATTTT	CASRFPRGQLYSNQPQHF
TRBV6-1	medium-sized	TRBJ2-1	TRBD1	TGTGCCAGCAGTAGCGGGACAGGGTTCTACAATGAGCAGTTCTTC	CASSSGTGFYNEQFF
TRBV10-1	medium-sized	TRBJ2-5	TRBD2	TGCGCCAGCAGTGACCCGAGACTAGCGGGAGGGAGAGAGACCCAGTACTTC	CASSDPRLAGGRETQYF
TRBV6-6	few	TRBJ2-7	TRBD1	TGTGCCAGCAGTTACGGGACAGGCTCCGAGCAGTACTTC	CASSYGTGSEQYF
TRBV6-1	NA	TRBJ2-5	NA	TGTGCCAGCAGTGAACAAAGGAAGGGGGAGCAGTACTTC	CASSEQRKGEQYF
TRBV28	few	TRBJ2-1	TRBD2	TGTGCCAGCAGTGAATCTAGCGGGAGGGTCAATGAGCAGTTCTTC	CASSESSGRVNEQFF
TRBV4-1	NA	TRBJ2-2	NA	TGCGCCAGCAGCCATAACCAGGGAACCGGGGAGCTGTTTTTT	CASSHNQGTGELFF
TRBV20-1	NA	TRBJ2-2	NA	TGCAGTGCTAGTGGGTTAGAAGGTGGGACCGGGGAGCTGTTTTTT	CSASGLEGGTGELFF
TRBV6-1	NA	TRBJ1-1	NA	TGTGCCAGCAGTGAGAATGGGAGGGACCCGTGGGACACTGAAGCTTTCTTT	CASSENGRDPWDTEAFF
TRBV10-1	NA	TRBJ2-1	TRBD2	TGCGCCAGCAGTGCCTCCGGGACTAGCGGGATCCATGAGCAGTTCTTC	CASSASGTSGIHEQFF
TRBV6-1	large	TRBJ2-3	NA	TGTGCCAGCAGTGATATGTCGGCTGGCACAGATACGCAGTATTTT	CASSDMSAGTDTQYF
TRBV6-1	many	TRBJ1-1	TRBD1	TGTGCCAGCAGTCGAGACAGGGAGAGGAACACTGAAGCTTTCTTT	CASSRDRERNTEAFF
TRBV6-4	NA	TRBJ2-3	TRBD2	TGTGCCAGCAGTGAGAGTAGCGGGGGGCCCGGAGATACGCAGTATTTT	CASSESSGGPGDTQYF
TRBV6-1	few	TRBJ2-1	NA	TGTGCCAGCACCCGCGGGACAGCTCAGTTCTTC	CASTRGTAQFF
TRBV6-1	NA	TRBJ2-1	TRBD1	TGTGCCAGCAGCATTCAGGGGGCGGGGTCCTACAATGAGCAGTTCTTC	CASSIQGAGSYNEQFF
TRBV6-1	medium-sized	TRBJ1-1	NA	TGTGCCAGCAGTGCCGGTACCATCCTGGCTGAAGCTTTCTTT	CASSAGTILAEAFF
TRBV10-3	once	TRBJ2-3	TRBD2	TGTGCCATCAGTGAGCGTCCGGGACTAGCGCTGAACACAGATACGCAGTATTTT	CAISERPGLALNTDTQYF
TRBV3-1	NA	TRBJ1-2	TRBD1	TGTGCCAGCAGCCAAGATCGGGACAGATCCTATGGCTACACCTTC	CASSQDRDRSYGYTF
TRBV30	NA	TRBJ2-5	NA	TGTGCTCGGAAAGGGGGGAGCGAGACCCAGTACTTC	CARKGGSETQYF
TRBV7-6	few	TRBJ2-4	NA	TGTGCCAGCAGCCGGACCAACGGGGACATTCAGTACTTC	CASSRTNGDIQYF
TRBV7-2	NA	TRBJ2-4	TRBD1	TGTGCCAGCAGCTTAGTGTGGACAGGGGGGACCAAAAACATTCAGTACTTC	CASSLVWTGGTKNIQYF
TRBV6-1	medium-sized	TRBJ1-1	TRBD1	TGTGCCGCCTTGGACAGGTCGGCACAGAACACTGAAGCTTTCTTT	CAALDRSAQNTEAFF
TRBV10-2	medium-sized	TRBJ1-1	NA	TGCGCCAGCAGTGTAAGGGACACTGAAGCTTTCTTT	CASSVRDTEAFF
TRBV4-1	few	TRBJ2-3	TRBD1	TGCGCCAGCAGCCTGGGACAGGGGCGACGGGATACGCAGTATTTT	CASSLGQGRRDTQYF
TRBV6-1	medium-sized	TRBJ1-1	TRBD1	TGTGCCAGCAGGCCGGGACAGGGTTACACTGAAGCTTTCTTT	CASRPGQGYTEAFF
TRBV11-2	NA	TRBJ2-3	NA	TGTGCCAGCAGCTTAGCTTTAGCGGGCACAGATACGCAGTATTTT	CASSLALAGTDTQYF
TRBV7-2	few	TRBJ2-3	NA	TGTGCCAGCAGCTTTGGACAGAATAGAATCACAGATACGCAGTATTTT	CASSFGQNRITDTQYF
TRBV4-1	few	TRBJ2-2	TRBD1	TGCGCCAGCAGCCGAGACAGGGTCAACACCGGGGAGCTGTTTTTT	CASSRDRVNTGELFF
TRBV12-3/TRBV12-4	NA	TRBJ1-6	NA	TGTGCCAGCAGTTTAGAGGGTGGCCGTTCACCCCTCCACTTT	CASSLEGGRSPLHF
TRBV12-3/TRBV12-4	few	TRBJ1-5	NA	TGTGCCAGCCGCAGGGGATTGAATCAGCCCCAGCATTTT	CASRRGLNQPQHF
TRBV12-5	NA	TRBJ2-3	NA	TGTGCTAGTGGTTCCAATTCACACGGTCGGGATACGCAGTATTTT	CASGSNSHGRDTQYF
TRBV12-3/TRBV12-4	medium-sized	TRBJ2-1	NA	TGTGCCAGCAGCCGGGATCTGGCCCTGGGTGAGCAGTTCTTC	CASSRDLALGEQFF
TRBV9	NA	TRBJ2-7	NA	TGTGCCAGCAGCCCTACGGGGGAATCCTACGAGCAGTACTTC	CASSPTGESYEQYF
TRBV27	many	TRBJ2-2	TRBD2	TGTGCCAGCAGTTTCGGGGGGATCAACACCGGGGAGCTGTTTTTT	CASSFGGINTGELFF
TRBV11-3	once	TRBJ2-5	TRBD2	TGTGCCAGCAGCTCCCGGGGGGGAGGCCTCCAAGAGACCCAGTACTTC	CASSSRGGGLQETQYF
TRBV10-3	NA	TRBJ2-6	NA	TGTGCCATAAAGAGCTCTGGGGCCAACGTCCTGACTTTC	CAIKSSGANVLTF
TRBV7-2	few	TRBJ2-1	NA	TGTGCCAGCAACCTGCTCAGCTCCCAAGAGACCCAGTTCTTC	CASNLLSSQETQFF
TRBV7-5	NA	TRBJ2-5	NA	NA	CISVSEASVSYEQYF
TRBV6-5	NA	TRBJ2-7	NA	TGTGCCAGCAGTACAATACAGGGGGCGAGGAAGCGGGGGGACCTCTACGAGCAGTACTTC	CASSTIQGARKRGDLYEQYF
TRBV2	NA	TRBJ2-5	TRBD2	TGTGCCAGCAGTGAAGTCCGGGGGGAGGGGGAGACCCAGTACTTC	CASSEVRGEGETQYF
TRBV5-1	NA	TRBJ2-1	NA	TGCGCCAGCAGCACTGAACAGGGCTTCCTGGGAGAGACCCAGTTCTTC	CASSTEQGFLGETQFF
TRBV10-3	NA	TRBJ1-5	TRBD1	TGTGCCATCAGTGACGACAGGGGTAGCAATCAGCCCCAGCATTTT	CAISDDRGSNQPQHF
TRBV4-1	NA	TRBJ2-7	NA	TGCGCCAGCAGCCAGACCTCTACCGGGACTGTACCCTACGAGCAGTACTTC	CASSQTSTGTVPYEQYF